This T cell receptor beta chain was sequenced during a study of beta chain features in type 1 diabetes. CDR3 size: 14 residues. Per germline, CDR1 MNHEY and CDR2 SVGAGI. V trimming: 6 bases; J trimming: 6 bases; junction bases outside the gene matches: 8. Sampling consisted of one heparinised blood draw per donor, averaging around 120 mL. All of the isolated RNA was reverse transcribed, so expressed TCRB transcripts were sequenced. TCRdb's copy holds only in-frame clones and misses some; the assay was immunoSEQ multiplex PCR. The sample records about 40,000 clones, 50% being singletons. The table lists this clone with a few counts.

The genes are TRBV6-5 and TRBJ2-4, with 7 bases aligning to TRBD2. The sequence derives from a woman aged 30 to 39 in good health. Sequencing was done on a sample of stem cell memory CD4+ T cells from blood. The CDR3 spells CASSPSSGINIQYF. In DNA, the CDR3 is TGTGCCAGCAGCCCATCTAGCGGTATAAACATTCAGTACTTC.